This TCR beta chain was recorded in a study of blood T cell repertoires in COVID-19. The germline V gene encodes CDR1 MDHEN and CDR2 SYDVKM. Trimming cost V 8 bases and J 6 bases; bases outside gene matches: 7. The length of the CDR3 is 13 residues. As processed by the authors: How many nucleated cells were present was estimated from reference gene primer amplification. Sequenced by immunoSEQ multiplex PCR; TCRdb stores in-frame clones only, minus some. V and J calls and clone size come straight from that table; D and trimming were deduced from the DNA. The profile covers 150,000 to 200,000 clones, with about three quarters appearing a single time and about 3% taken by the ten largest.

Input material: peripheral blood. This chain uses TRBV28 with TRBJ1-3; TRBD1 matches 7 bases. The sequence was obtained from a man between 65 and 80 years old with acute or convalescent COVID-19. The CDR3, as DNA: TGTGCCAGCGAACCGGGACAGCCAAACACCATATATTTT. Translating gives CASEPGQPNTIYF.